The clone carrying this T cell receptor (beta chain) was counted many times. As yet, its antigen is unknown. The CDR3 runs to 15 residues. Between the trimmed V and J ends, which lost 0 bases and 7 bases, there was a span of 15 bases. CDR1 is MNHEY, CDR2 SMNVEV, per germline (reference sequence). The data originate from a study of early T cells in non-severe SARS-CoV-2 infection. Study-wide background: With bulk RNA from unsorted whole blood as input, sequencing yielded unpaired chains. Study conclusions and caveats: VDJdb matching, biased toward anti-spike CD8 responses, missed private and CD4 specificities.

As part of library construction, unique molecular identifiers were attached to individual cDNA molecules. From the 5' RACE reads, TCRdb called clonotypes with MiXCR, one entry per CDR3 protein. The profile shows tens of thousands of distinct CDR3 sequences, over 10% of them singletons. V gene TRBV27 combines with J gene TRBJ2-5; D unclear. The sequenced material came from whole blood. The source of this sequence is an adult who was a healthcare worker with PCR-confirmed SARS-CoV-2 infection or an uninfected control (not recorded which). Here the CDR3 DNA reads TGTGCCAGCAGTTTATCGGCGGATGTTTGGGGGACCCAGTACTTC. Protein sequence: CASSLSADVWGTQYF.